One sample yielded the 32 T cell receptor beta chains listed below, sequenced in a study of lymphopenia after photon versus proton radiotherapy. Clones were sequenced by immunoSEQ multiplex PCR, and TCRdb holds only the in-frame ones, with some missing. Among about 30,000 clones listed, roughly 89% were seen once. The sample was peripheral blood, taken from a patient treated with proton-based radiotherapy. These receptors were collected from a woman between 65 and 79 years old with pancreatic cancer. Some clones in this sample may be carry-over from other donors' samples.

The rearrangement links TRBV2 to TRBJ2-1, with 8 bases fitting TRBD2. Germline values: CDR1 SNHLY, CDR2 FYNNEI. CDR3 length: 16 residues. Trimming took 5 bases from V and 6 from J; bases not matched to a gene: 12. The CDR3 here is CASSQQLAEGANEQFF. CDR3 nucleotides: TGTGCCAGCAGTCAGCAACTAGCGGAAGGGGCCAATGAGCAGTTCTTC. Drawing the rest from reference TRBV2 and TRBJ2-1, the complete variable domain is EPEVTQTPSHQVTQMGQEVILRCVPISNHLYFYWYRQILGQKVEFLVSFYNNEISEKSEIFDDQFSVERPDGSNFTLKIRSTKLEDSAMYFCASSQQLAEGANEQFFGPGTRLTVL.

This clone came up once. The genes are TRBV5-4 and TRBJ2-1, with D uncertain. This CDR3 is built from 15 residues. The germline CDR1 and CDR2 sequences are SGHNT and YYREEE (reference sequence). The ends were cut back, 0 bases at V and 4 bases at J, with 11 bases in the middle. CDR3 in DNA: TGTGCCAGCAGCTTGGGAACAGCCCTTTACAATGAGCAGTTCTTC. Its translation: CASSLGTALYNEQFF.

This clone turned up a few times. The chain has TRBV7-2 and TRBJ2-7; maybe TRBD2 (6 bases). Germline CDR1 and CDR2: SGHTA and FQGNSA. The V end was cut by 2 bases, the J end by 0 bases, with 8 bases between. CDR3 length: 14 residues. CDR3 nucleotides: TGTGCCAGCAGCTTATCGGAGGGCTCCTACGAGCAGTACTTC. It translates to CASSLSEGSYEQYF. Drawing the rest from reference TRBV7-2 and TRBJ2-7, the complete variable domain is GAGVSQSPSNKVTEKGKDVELRCDPISGHTALYWYRQSLGQGLEFLIYFQGNSAPDKSGLPSDRFSAERTGGSVSTLTIQRTQQEDSAVYLCASSLSEGSYEQYFGPGTRLTVT.

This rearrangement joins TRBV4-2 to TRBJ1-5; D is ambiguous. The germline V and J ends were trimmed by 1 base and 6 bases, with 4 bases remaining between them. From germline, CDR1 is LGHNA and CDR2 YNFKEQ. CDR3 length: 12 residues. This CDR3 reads CASSQGSQPQHF. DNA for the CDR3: TGTGCCAGCAGCCAAGGGAGTCAGCCCCAGCATTTT.

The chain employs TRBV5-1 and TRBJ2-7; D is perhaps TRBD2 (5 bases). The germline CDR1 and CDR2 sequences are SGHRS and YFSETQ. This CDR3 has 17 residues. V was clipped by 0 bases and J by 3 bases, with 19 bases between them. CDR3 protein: CASSLGASGLAIYEQYF. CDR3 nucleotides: TGCGCCAGCAGCTTGGGGGCCTCTGGTCTAGCCATCTACGAGCAGTACTTC.

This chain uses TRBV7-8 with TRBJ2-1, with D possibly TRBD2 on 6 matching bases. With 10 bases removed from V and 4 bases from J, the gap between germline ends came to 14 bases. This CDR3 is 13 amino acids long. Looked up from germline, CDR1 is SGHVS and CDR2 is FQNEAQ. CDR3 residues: CAIHVAVYNEQFF. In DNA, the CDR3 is TGTGCCATCCACGTAGCGGTTTACAATGAGCAGTTCTTC.

The CDR3 reads CASRSTSGRGSYEQYF. The CDR3 coding sequence is TGTGCCAGCAGAAGTACTAGCGGGAGAGGGAGCTACGAGCAGTACTTC. V is TRBV28 and J is TRBJ2-7, with TRBD2 identical over 11 bases. CDR3 length equals 16 residues. Unmatched junction bases numbered 10, after V lost 6 bases and J lost 3 bases. Germline V gene sequence: CDR1 MDHEN, CDR2 SYDVKM.

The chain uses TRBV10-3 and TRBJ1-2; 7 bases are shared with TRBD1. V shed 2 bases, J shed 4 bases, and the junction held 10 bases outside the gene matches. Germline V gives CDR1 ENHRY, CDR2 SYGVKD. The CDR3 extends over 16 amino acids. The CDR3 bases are TGTGCCATCAGTGAGAGTTTCGGGGGGACAGTCTATGGCTACACCTTC. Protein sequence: CAISESFGGTVYGYTF.

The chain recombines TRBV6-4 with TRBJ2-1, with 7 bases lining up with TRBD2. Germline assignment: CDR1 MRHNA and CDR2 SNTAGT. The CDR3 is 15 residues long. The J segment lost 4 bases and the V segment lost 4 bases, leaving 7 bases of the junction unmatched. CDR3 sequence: CASSAGGKNYNEQFF. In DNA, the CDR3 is TGTGCCAGCAGTGCCGGGGGGAAAAATTACAATGAGCAGTTCTTC.

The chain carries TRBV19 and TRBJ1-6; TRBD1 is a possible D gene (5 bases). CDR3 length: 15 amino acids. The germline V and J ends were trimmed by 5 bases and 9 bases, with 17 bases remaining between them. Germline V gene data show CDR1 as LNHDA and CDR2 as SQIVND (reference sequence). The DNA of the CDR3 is TGTGCCAGTAGTCAAAGCGGGGGAGCAATTTCACCCCTCCACTTT. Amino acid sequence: CASSQSGGAISPLHF.

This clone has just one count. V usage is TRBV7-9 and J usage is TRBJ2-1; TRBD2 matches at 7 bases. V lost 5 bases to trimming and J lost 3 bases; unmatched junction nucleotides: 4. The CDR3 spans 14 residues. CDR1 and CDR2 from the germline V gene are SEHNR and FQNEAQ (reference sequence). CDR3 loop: CASSHGGYYNEQFF. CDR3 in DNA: TGTGCCAGCAGCCACGGGGGGTACTACAATGAGCAGTTCTTC.

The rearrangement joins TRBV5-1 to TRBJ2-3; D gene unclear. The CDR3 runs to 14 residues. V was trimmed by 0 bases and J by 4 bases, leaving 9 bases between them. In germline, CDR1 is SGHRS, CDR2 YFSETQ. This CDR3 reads CASSLVVSADTQYF. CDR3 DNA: TGCGCCAGCAGCTTGGTCGTCAGCGCAGATACGCAGTATTTT.

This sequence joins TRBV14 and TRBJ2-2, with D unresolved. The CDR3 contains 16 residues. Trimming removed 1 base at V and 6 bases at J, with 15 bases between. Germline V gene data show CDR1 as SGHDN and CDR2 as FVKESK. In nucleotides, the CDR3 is TGTGCCAGCAGCCAAGGGGAATTTCGGTTCGCCGGGGAGCTGTTTTTT. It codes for CASSQGEFRFAGELFF.

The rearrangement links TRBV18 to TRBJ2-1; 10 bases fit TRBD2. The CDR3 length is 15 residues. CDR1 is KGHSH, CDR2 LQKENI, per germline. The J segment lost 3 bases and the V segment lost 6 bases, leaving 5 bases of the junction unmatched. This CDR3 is CASSPGTSVYNEQFF. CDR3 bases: TGTGCCAGCTCCCCCGGGACTAGCGTCTACAATGAGCAGTTCTTC. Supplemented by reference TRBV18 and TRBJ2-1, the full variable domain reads NAGVMQNPRHLVRRRGQEARLRCSPMKGHSHVYWYRQLPEEGLKFMVYLQKENIIDESGMPKERFSAEFPKEGPSILRIQQVVRGDSAAYFCASSPGTSVYNEQFFGPGTRLTVL.

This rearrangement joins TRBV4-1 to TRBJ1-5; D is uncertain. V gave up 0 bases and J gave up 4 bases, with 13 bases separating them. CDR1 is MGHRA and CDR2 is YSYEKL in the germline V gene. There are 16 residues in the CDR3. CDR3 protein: CASSQDGVGRNQPQHF. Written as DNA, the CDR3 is TGCGCCAGCAGCCAAGATGGGGTAGGTAGGAATCAGCCCCAGCATTTT.

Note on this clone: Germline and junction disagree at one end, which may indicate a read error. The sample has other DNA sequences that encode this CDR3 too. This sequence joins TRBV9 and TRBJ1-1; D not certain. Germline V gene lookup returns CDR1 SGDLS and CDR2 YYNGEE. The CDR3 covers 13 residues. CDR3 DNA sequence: TGTGCCAGCAGTGTAGGGTTTAACACTGAAGCTTTCTTT. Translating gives CASSVGFNTEAFF.

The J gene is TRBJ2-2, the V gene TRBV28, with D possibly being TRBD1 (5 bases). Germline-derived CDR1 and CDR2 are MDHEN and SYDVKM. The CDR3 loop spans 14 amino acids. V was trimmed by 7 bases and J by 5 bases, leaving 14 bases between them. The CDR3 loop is CASIGRPGTGELFF. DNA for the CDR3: TGTGCCAGCATTGGACGGCCAGGGACCGGGGAGCTGTTTTTT.

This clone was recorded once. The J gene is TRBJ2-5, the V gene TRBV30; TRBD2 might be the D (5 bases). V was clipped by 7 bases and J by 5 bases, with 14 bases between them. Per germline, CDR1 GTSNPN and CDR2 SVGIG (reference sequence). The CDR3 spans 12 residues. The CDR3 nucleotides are TGTGCCTTCAAACCGGGGTTTGAGACCCAGTACTTC. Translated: CAFKPGFETQYF.

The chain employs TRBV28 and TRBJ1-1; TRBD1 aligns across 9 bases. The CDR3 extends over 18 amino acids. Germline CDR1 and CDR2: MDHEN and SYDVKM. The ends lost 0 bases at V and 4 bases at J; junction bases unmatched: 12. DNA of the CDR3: TGTGCCAGCAGTTTATGGGAACCGGGACAGGGAGGTTTCACTGAAGCTTTCTTT. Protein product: CASSLWEPGQGGFTEAFF.

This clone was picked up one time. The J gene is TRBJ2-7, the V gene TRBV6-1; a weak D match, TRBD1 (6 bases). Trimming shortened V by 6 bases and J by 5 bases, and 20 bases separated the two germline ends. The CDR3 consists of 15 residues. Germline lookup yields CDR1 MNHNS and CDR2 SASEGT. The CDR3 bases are TGTGCCAGCAGGCCCTTGCTAGGGGGAGCTAACGAGCAGTACTTC. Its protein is CASRPLLGGANEQYF.

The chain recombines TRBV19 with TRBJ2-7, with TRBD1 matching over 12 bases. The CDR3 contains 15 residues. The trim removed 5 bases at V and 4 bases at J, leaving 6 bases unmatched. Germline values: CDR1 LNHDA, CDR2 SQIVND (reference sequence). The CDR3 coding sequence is TGTGCCAGTAGTCCGGGGACAGGGGGCAGGTACGAGCAGTACTTC. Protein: CASSPGTGGRYEQYF.

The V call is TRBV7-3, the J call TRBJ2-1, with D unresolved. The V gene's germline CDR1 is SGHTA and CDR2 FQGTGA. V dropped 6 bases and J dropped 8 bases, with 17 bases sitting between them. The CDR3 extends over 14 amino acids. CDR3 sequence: CASSRTPLGHEQFF. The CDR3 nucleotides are TGTGCCAGCAGTCGAACTCCCCTCGGTCATGAGCAGTTCTTC.

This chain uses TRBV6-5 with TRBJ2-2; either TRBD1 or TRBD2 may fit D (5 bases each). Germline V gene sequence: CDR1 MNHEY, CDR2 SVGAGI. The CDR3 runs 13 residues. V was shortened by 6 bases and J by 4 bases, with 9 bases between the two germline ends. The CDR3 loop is CASSPGPTGELFF. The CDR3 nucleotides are TGTGCCAGCAGCCCGGGACCCACCGGGGAGCTGTTTTTT.

The DNA of the CDR3 is TGTGCCAGCAGTGTTAGCCCACTAGTGAACACTGAAGCTTTCTTT. Its translation: CASSVSPLVNTEAFF. The chain joins TRBV6-1 to TRBJ1-1; D unclear. Per the germline V gene, CDR1 is MNHNS and CDR2 is SASEGT. Trimming took 4 bases from V and 0 from J, leaving 12 bases between them. This CDR3 has 15 residues.

CDR3 DNA: TGCGCCAGCAGCCAAGATTCTAGGGCAGGGTCCCATAACTATGGCTACACCTTC. This codes for CASSQDSRAGSHNYGYTF. The rearrangement uses TRBV4-1 and TRBJ1-2; TRBD1 might be the D (5 bases). Germline V gene lookup returns CDR1 MGHRA and CDR2 YSYEKL. V was trimmed by 0 bases and J by 1 base, leaving 18 bases between them. This CDR3 has 18 amino acids.

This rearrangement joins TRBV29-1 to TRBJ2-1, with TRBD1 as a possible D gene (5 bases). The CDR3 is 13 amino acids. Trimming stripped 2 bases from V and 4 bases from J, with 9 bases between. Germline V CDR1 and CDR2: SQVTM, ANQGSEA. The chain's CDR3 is CSVESTVYNEQFF. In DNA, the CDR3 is TGCAGCGTTGAATCGACAGTATACAATGAGCAGTTCTTC.

The CDR3: CASSSPGTSTTNEKLFF. The CDR3 coding sequence is TGTGCCAGCAGTTCACCTGGGACATCTACAACTAATGAAAAACTGTTTTTT. The chain recombines TRBV28 with TRBJ1-4; possibly TRBD1 for D (6 bases). The V end lost 4 bases, the J end lost 0 bases, and 15 bases lay between the germline ends. CDR1 and CDR2 (germline): MDHEN, SYDVKM. The CDR3 is 17 amino acids.

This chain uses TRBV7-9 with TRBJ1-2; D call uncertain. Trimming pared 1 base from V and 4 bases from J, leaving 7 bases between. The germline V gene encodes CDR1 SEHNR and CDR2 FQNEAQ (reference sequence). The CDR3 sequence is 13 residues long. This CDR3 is CASSLDAGYGYTF. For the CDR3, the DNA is TGTGCCAGCAGCTTAGATGCTGGCTATGGCTACACCTTC.

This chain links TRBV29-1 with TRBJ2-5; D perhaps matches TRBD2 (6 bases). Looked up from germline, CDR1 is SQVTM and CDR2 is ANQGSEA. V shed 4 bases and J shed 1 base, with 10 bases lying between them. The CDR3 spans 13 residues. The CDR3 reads CSVGGGSQETQYF. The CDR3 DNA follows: TGCAGCGTTGGGGGAGGATCCCAAGAGACCCAGTACTTC.

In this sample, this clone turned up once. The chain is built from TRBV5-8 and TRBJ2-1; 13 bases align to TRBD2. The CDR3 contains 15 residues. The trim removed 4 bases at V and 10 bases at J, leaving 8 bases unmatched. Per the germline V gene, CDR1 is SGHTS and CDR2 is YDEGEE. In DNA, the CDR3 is TGTGCCAGCAGCCCTCGGACTAGCGGGAGTTGGGAGCAGTTCTTC. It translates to CASSPRTSGSWEQFF.

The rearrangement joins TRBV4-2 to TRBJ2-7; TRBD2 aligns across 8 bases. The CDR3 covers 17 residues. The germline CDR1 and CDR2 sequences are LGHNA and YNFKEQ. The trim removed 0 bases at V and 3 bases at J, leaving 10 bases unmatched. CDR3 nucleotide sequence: TGTGCCAGCAGCCAAGATCGTAAGGTAGCGGGAAGCTACGAGCAGTACTTC. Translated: CASSQDRKVAGSYEQYF.

The CDR3 is CATWTSTNEQYF. The DNA for the CDR3 is TGTGCCACCTGGACTAGCACTAACGAGCAGTACTTC. The chain links TRBV10-3 to TRBJ2-7; TRBD2 aligns across 8 bases. CDR3 length: 12 residues. Looked up from germline, CDR1 is ENHRY and CDR2 is SYGVKD. V was clipped by 10 bases and J by 5 bases; unmatched bases: 7.